Presented here are 8 T cell receptor beta chains from one specimen sequenced in a study of beta chain features in type 1 diabetes (dated by TCRdb to the late 2010s). Libraries were prepared through the immunoSEQ multiplex PCR assay. The entire amount of isolated RNA was reverse transcribed using the High Capacity cDNA Reverse Transcription Kit, so the sequenced TCRB transcripts were expressed ones. TCRdb holds this immuneACCESS table with in-frame rearrangements only. Some clones are missing; in checked studies, unresolved V genes explain under half, and the rest has no known cause. A total of almost 350,000 clones appear in this sample, roughly 8% of them only once. The ten largest clones take up 0.44% of the sample. Specimen: central memory CD4+ T cells from blood. These receptors originate from a young woman in good health.

This clone was recorded a few times. The chain links TRBV18 to TRBJ1-2; 8 bases align to TRBD1. V trimming: 2 bases; J trimming: 7 bases; junction bases outside the gene matches: 6. CDR1 is KGHSH, CDR2 LQKENI, per germline. The CDR3 runs to 14 residues. This CDR3 reads CASSPVDRGSGYTF. The CDR3 DNA is TGTGCCAGCTCACCAGTTGACAGGGGAAGTGGCTACACCTTC.

This chain joins TRBV5-8 and TRBJ2-1, with D perhaps matching TRBD2 (5 bases). V was cut by 3 bases and J by 14 bases, with 12 bases left in between. The CDR3 is 11 residues long. From germline, CDR1 is SGHTS and CDR2 YDEGEE. The CDR3 nucleotides read TGTGCCAGCAGCTGGACCGGGGATAAGTTCTTC. This codes for CASSWTGDKFF. Full variable domain (rest looked up from reference TRBV5-8 and TRBJ2-1): EAGVTQSPTHLIKTRGQQATLRCSPISGHTSVYWYQQALGLGLQFLLWYDEGEERNRGNFPPRFSGRQFPNYSSELNVNALELEDSALYLCASSWTGDKFFGPGTRLTVL.

This chain uses TRBV11-2 with TRBJ2-5; D remains ambiguous. The V gene lost 5 bases and the J gene lost 1 base, with 5 bases spanning the gap. In germline, CDR1 is SGHAT, CDR2 FQNNGV. CDR3 length: 12 amino acids. The CDR3 region has the DNA TGTGCCAGCAGCACATCCCAAGAGACCCAGTACTTC. Translated: CASSTSQETQYF.

This clone was seen only a few times. The chain is built from TRBV7-6 and TRBJ2-5; D is uncertain. The germline V and J ends were trimmed by 1 base and 2 bases, with 11 bases remaining between them. This CDR3 comprises 15 residues. Germline V gene sequence: CDR1 SGHVS, CDR2 FNYEAQ. This CDR3 reads CASSLDPRLQETQYF. CDR3 in DNA: TGTGCCAGCAGCTTAGATCCCCGGTTACAAGAGACCCAGTACTTC.

Only a few counts were recorded for this clone. This chain connects TRBV5-4 to TRBJ1-1; 8 bases are a match to TRBD1. The CDR3 is 14 amino acids. Trimming took 1 base from V and 3 from J; bases not matched to a gene: 2. Germline values: CDR1 SGHNT, CDR2 YYREEE (reference sequence). CDR3 DNA: TGTGCCAGCAGCTTGAACAGGGGGGACACTGAAGCTTTCTTT. Residues: CASSLNRGDTEAFF.

This clone was counted between two and nine times. J is TRBJ2-7 and V is TRBV14; 14 bases match TRBD2. Losses at the gene ends were 1 base for V and 0 bases for J; bases not matched to a gene: 5. CDR1 is SGHDN, CDR2 FVKESK, per germline. The CDR3 is 18 residues long. Written as DNA, the CDR3 is TGTGCCAGCAGCCAAGGGGGGACTAGCGGGAGAATCTCCTACGAGCAGTACTTC. Translated: CASSQGGTSGRISYEQYF.

This chain connects TRBV7-9 to TRBJ1-2, with a weak D call TRBD1 (6 bases). The CDR3 runs 13 residues. In germline, CDR1 is SEHNR, CDR2 FQNEAQ (reference sequence). V was cut by 6 bases and J by 8 bases, with 16 bases left in between. The DNA for the CDR3 is TGTGCCAGCAGTCAATCGGGGGCTTGGGGCTACACCTTC. Its protein is CASSQSGAWGYTF.

The CDR3 nucleotides are TGTGCCAGCTCACCTTCAGGCGGTTACAATGAGCAGTTCTTC. Its translation is CASSPSGGYNEQFF. The V and J genes are TRBV18 and TRBJ2-1; D is ambiguous. Trimming shortened V by 3 bases and J by 4 bases, and 10 bases separated the two germline ends. Germline V gene data show CDR1 as KGHSH and CDR2 as LQKENI. The CDR3 loop spans 14 amino acids.